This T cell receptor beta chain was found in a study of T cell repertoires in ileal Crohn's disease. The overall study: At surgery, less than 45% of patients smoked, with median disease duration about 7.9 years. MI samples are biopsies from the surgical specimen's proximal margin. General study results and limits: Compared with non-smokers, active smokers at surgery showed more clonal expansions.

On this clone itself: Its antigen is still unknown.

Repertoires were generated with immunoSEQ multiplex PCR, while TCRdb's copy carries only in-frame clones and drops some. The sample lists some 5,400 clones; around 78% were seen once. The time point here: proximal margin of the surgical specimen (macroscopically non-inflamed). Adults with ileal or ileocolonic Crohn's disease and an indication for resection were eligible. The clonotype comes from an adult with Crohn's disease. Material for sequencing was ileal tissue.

CDR3 sequence reads: CASSLVRDSLRTEAFF. The DNA for the CDR3 is TGTGCCAGCAGCTTGGTGCGGGACAGTTTGAGAACTGAAGCTTTCTTT. The genes are TRBV5-6 and TRBJ1-1; 7 bases agree with TRBD1. The CDR3 covers 16 residues. Germline-derived CDR1 and CDR2 are SGHDT and YYEEEE. The V segment lost 0 bases and the J segment 5 bases; nucleotides outside the gene matches: 10.